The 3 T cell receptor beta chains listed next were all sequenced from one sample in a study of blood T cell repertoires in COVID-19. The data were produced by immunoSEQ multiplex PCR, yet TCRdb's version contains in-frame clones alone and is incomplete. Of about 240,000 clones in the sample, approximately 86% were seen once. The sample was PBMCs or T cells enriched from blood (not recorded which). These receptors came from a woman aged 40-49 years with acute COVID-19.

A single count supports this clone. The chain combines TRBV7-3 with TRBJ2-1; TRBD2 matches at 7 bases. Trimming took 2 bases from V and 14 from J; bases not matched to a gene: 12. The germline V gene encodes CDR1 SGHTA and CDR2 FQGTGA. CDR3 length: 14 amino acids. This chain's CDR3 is CASSLRPSGILKFF. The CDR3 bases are TGTGCCAGCAGCTTACGCCCAAGCGGGATACTTAAGTTCTTC.

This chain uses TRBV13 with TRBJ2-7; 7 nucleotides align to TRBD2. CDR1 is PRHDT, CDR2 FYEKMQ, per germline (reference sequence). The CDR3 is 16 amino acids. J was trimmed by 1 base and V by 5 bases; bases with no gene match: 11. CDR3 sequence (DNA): TGTGCCAGCAGCGCCCAACTAGGCGGGGGATCCTACGAGCAGTACTTC. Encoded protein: CASSAQLGGGSYEQYF.

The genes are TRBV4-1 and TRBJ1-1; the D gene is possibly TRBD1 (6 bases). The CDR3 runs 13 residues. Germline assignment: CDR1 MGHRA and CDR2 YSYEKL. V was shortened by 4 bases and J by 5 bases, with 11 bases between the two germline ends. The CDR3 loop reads CASSLLGQTEAFF. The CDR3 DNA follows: TGCGCCAGCAGCCTTCTGGGACAAACTGAAGCTTTCTTT.